A single sample is the source of the 31 T cell receptor beta chains below, sequenced in a study of shared T cell receptors in the human thymus. Sequencing was performed with immunoSEQ multiplex PCR; in TCRdb, only in-frame clones are kept and a portion is missing. Of about 540,000 clones listed, around 82% were seen once; the top ten hold approximately 0.013%. The same data also went into a second study, on human thymus T cells.

Sequenced: thymocytes. The receptors derive from a boy under three years old with a congenital heart defect.

The chain couples TRBV4-3 to TRBJ2-7; no reliable D call. This CDR3 has 13 residues. CDR1 and CDR2 (germline): LGHNA, YSLEER. Trimming pared 0 bases from V and 6 bases from J, leaving 9 bases between. The CDR3 nucleotides read TGCGCCAGCAGCCAAGAAATCAGGTTCGAGCAGTACTTC. This translates into CASSQEIRFEQYF.

A few counts support this clone. The chain couples TRBV19 to TRBJ2-7, with a possible D match to TRBD1 (5 bases). The V end was cut by 5 bases, the J end by 2 bases, with 19 bases between. The germline V gene has CDR1 LNHDA and CDR2 SQIVND (reference sequence). The CDR3 runs to 16 residues. This chain's CDR3 is CASSHRWVGRAYEQYF. The DNA for the CDR3 is TGTGCCAGTAGTCATCGTTGGGTAGGCAGGGCCTACGAGCAGTACTTC.

CDR3 amino acids: CASSFRENYNEQFF. The CDR3 DNA is TGTGCCAGCAGTTTTCGGGAGAACTACAATGAGCAGTTCTTC. This chain joins TRBV28 and TRBJ2-1, with D possibly being TRBD2 (6 bases). Germline CDR1 is MDHEN and CDR2 is SYDVKM. V was clipped by 3 bases and J by 3 bases, with 9 bases between them. This CDR3 has 14 residues.

The rearrangement links TRBV5-1 to TRBJ1-1, with a weak D call TRBD1 (5 bases). The CDR3 is 15 residues long. V lost 5 bases and J lost 3, with 17 bases in between. Germline CDR1 reads SGHRS; CDR2 reads YFSETQ. CDR3 sequence (DNA): TGCGCCAGCAGGCCGACCTACAGGAACTACACTGAAGCTTTCTTT. This encodes CASRPTYRNYTEAFF.

This sequence joins TRBV7-2 and TRBJ2-2; D perhaps matches TRBD2 (5 bases). The CDR3 extends over 16 amino acids. The germline V gene encodes CDR1 SGHTA and CDR2 FQGNSA. V dropped 3 bases and J dropped 6 bases, with 17 bases sitting between them. The CDR3 spells CASSLRRGVKAGELFF. In nucleotides, the CDR3 is TGTGCCAGCAGCTTGAGACGGGGAGTTAAAGCCGGGGAGCTGTTTTTT.

The J gene is TRBJ1-1, the V gene TRBV7-9, with D possibly matching TRBD1 (5 bases). Trimming stripped 1 base from V and 11 bases from J, with 11 bases between. Germline lookup yields CDR1 SEHNR and CDR2 FQNEAQ (reference sequence). The CDR3 spans 12 residues. CDR3 DNA: TGTGCCAGCAGCTTAGAGGGGAATGGGGCTTTCTTT. Protein product: CASSLEGNGAFF.

This rearrangement joins TRBV4-1 to TRBJ2-1; 10 bases are shared with TRBD2. With V trimmed by 3 bases and J by 0 bases, 5 bases remained unmatched. CDR3 length equals 17 residues. Per germline, CDR1 MGHRA and CDR2 YSYEKL. DNA of the CDR3: TGCGCCAGCAGCCACAATAGGACTAGCGGCTCCTACAATGAGCAGTTCTTC. Its protein is CASSHNRTSGSYNEQFF.

The J gene is TRBJ2-7, the V gene TRBV30; D remains ambiguous. CDR3 length: 17 residues. The V end lost 4 bases, the J end lost 0 bases, and 22 bases lay between the germline ends. In germline, CDR1 is GTSNPN, CDR2 SVGIG (reference sequence). The chain's CDR3 is CAWTPHAPRRVSYEQYF. In DNA form, the CDR3 reads TGTGCCTGGACCCCTCATGCCCCCCGTCGGGTCTCCTACGAGCAGTACTTC.

V is TRBV7-3 and J is TRBJ1-1, with 10 bases fitting TRBD1. V lost 5 bases to trimming and J lost 5 bases; unmatched junction nucleotides: 8. There are 15 residues in the CDR3. Germline CDR1 SGHTA, CDR2 FQGTGA. The CDR3 DNA is TGTGCCAGCAGCCTATCGGGACAGGGGATAACTGAAGCTTTCTTT. Translating it yields CASSLSGQGITEAFF. Using reference TRBV7-3 and TRBJ1-1 for the parts outside the CDR3, the full variable domain is GAGVSQTPSNKVTEKGKYVELRCDPISGHTALYWYRQSLGQGPEFLIYFQGTGAADDSGLPNDRFFAVRPEGSVSTLKIQRTERGDSAVYLCASSLSGQGITEAFFGQGTRLTVV.

The genes are TRBV27 and TRBJ1-1; TRBD1 matches 8 bases. Trimming removed 5 bases from V and 7 bases from J; junction bases left unmatched: 18. CDR1 is MNHEY, CDR2 SMNVEV, per germline (reference sequence). This CDR3 is 17 amino acids long. The CDR3 nucleotides read TGTGCCAGCAGTCCCCCAGGACAGGGAGGGATGAACGGTGAAGCTTTCTTT. This sequence encodes CASSPPGQGGMNGEAFF.

The chain is built from TRBV7-2 and TRBJ2-3, with 10 bases aligning to TRBD2. CDR3 length: 15 residues. CDR1 and CDR2 (germline): SGHTA, FQGNSA. With 2 bases clipped from V and 4 bases from J, the junction kept 3 bases outside the gene matches. The CDR3 DNA sequence: TGTGCCAGCAGCTTAATACTAGCGGGACCAGATACGCAGTATTTT. Translated: CASSLILAGPDTQYF.

The gene calls are TRBV2 and TRBJ1-1; 8 bases fit TRBD1. The CDR3 has 15 amino acids. With V trimmed by 2 bases and J by 4 bases, 6 bases remained unmatched. CDR1 and CDR2 from the germline V gene are SNHLY and FYNNEI. The CDR3 spells CASSEPDRVFTEAFF. CDR3 DNA sequence: TGTGCCAGCAGTGAACCGGACAGGGTGTTCACTGAAGCTTTCTTT. The variable domain in full, with the rest retrieved from reference TRBV2 and TRBJ1-1, is EPEVTQTPSHQVTQMGQEVILRCVPISNHLYFYWYRQILGQKVEFLVSFYNNEISEKSEIFDDQFSVERPDGSNFTLKIRSTKLEDSAMYFCASSEPDRVFTEAFFGQGTRLTVV.

This chain uses TRBV19 with TRBJ1-2, with D possibly matching TRBD1 (6 bases). V lost 6 bases and J lost 2, with 13 bases in between. The germline V gene encodes CDR1 LNHDA and CDR2 SQIVND (reference sequence). The CDR3 sequence is 14 residues long. Here the CDR3 DNA reads TGTGCCAGTAGGGAGATCGGACAGAACTATGGCTACACCTTC. It is translated as CASREIGQNYGYTF.

The V and J genes are TRBV9 and TRBJ2-7; the match to TRBD1 covers 10 bases. CDR3 length: 15 residues. Germline values: CDR1 SGDLS, CDR2 YYNGEE. The V segment lost 3 bases and the J segment 3 bases; nucleotides outside the gene matches: 6. The CDR3 bases are TGTGCCAGCAGCGAGGGACAGGGGACCTACTACGAGCAGTACTTC. Amino acid sequence: CASSEGQGTYYEQYF.

The genes are TRBV7-9 and TRBJ2-1, with D perhaps matching TRBD2 (6 bases). Germline CDR1 is SEHNR and CDR2 is FQNEAQ (reference sequence). The CDR3 is 16 amino acids. V lost 2 bases and J lost 8, with 19 bases in between. This CDR3 reads CASSLSKGAGEDEQFF. The CDR3 DNA follows: TGTGCCAGCAGCTTATCCAAGGGAGCCGGGGAGGATGAGCAGTTCTTC. Full variable domain (remainder filled in from reference TRBV7-9 and TRBJ2-1): DTGVSQNPRHKITKRGQNVTFRCDPISEHNRLYWYRQTLGQGPEFLTYFQNEAQLEKSRLLSDRFSAERPKGSFSTLEIQRTEQGDSAMYLCASSLSKGAGEDEQFFGPGTRLTVL.

This clone has more than one count but fewer than ten. The rearrangement joins TRBV9 to TRBJ2-1; weak D call: TRBD2 (7 bases). CDR1 is SGDLS, CDR2 YYNGEE, per germline. There are 16 residues in the CDR3. Trimming took 6 bases from V and 9 from J, leaving 25 bases between them. The CDR3 sequence is CASTHEGEGRIGEQFF. In nucleotides, the CDR3 is TGTGCCAGCACCCATGAGGGGGAGGGCCGGATCGGTGAGCAGTTCTTC.

The rearrangement uses TRBV27 and TRBJ2-5; 10 bases agree with TRBD1. Germline CDR1 is MNHEY and CDR2 is SMNVEV (reference sequence). This CDR3 comprises 17 residues. Unmatched junction bases numbered 15, after V lost 6 bases and J lost 5 bases. This chain's CDR3 is CASSSLPGQGRKETQYF. The CDR3 DNA is TGTGCCAGCAGCTCTCTACCGGGACAGGGGAGGAAGGAGACCCAGTACTTC.

This clone was seen a single time. The genes are TRBV4-1 and TRBJ2-1; TRBD2 aligns across 7 bases. V was clipped by 3 bases and J by 1 base; unmatched bases: 6. The CDR3 runs to 16 residues. The V gene's germline CDR1 is MGHRA and CDR2 YSYEKL. This chain's CDR3 is CASSHPWRGSYNEQFF. The CDR3 nucleotides read TGCGCCAGCAGCCATCCATGGCGGGGGTCCTACAATGAGCAGTTCTTC.

The CDR3: CASSPGKGTSNQPQHF. In nucleotides, the CDR3 is TGCGCCAGCAGCCCCGGGAAGGGCACGTCGAATCAGCCCCAGCATTTT. This chain joins TRBV4-1 and TRBJ1-5; D remains ambiguous. With 4 bases removed from V and 4 bases from J, the gap between germline ends came to 17 bases. The germline gives CDR1 MGHRA, CDR2 YSYEKL. This CDR3 has 16 residues.

This chain links TRBV10-2 with TRBJ2-3; the match to TRBD1 covers 9 bases. Unmatched junction bases numbered 8, after V lost 2 bases and J lost 2 bases. The CDR3 is 17 amino acids. In germline, CDR1 is WSHSY, CDR2 SAAADI. The CDR3, as DNA: TGCGCCAGCAGTGAGGCGGGGACAGGGAAGGTCACAGATACGCAGTATTTT. It specifies CASSEAGTGKVTDTQYF.

This clone appeared once. CDR3: CASSDGQGNGYTF. The CDR3 DNA reads TGCGCCAGCAGCGACGGACAGGGGAACGGCTACACCTTC. The chain couples TRBV10-1 to TRBJ1-2; 9 bases agree with TRBD1. J was trimmed by 8 bases and V by 6 bases; bases with no gene match: 7. Germline CDR1 reads WNHNN; CDR2 reads SYGVQD (reference sequence). This CDR3 has 13 residues.

The V gene is TRBV28, the J gene TRBJ2-7; TRBD1 matches at 9 bases. V trimming: 6 bases; J trimming: 2 bases; junction bases outside the gene matches: 14. Germline loops: CDR1 MDHEN, CDR2 SYDVKM. The CDR3 length is 17 residues. CDR3 sequence: CASSLTAYRTGAYEQYF. CDR3 in DNA: TGTGCCAGCAGCTTAACTGCGTACAGGACAGGGGCCTACGAGCAGTACTTC.

J is TRBJ2-3 and V is TRBV6-5; no firm D call. V lost 2 bases to trimming and J lost 2 bases, with 5 bases between them. Germline V gives CDR1 MNHEY, CDR2 SVGAGI. This CDR3 region has 13 residues. CDR3: CASSYLNTDTQYF. The DNA of the CDR3 is TGTGCCAGCAGTTACCTAAACACAGATACGCAGTATTTT.

The chain recombines TRBV6-1 with TRBJ2-4, with 7 bases aligning to TRBD1. Germline CDR1 and CDR2: MNHNS and SASEGT. The CDR3 has 14 amino acids. Trimming at V came to 3 bases and at J to 8 bases, leaving 7 bases not matched to a gene. The DNA of the CDR3 is TGTGCCAGCAGTGATGGGACAGTCGGATACATTCAGTACTTC. This encodes CASSDGTVGYIQYF.

This chain's CDR3 is CASSPGTTNEQFF. In DNA form, the CDR3 reads TGTGCCAGCAGTCCCGGGACTACAAATGAGCAGTTCTTC. This rearrangement joins TRBV27 to TRBJ2-1; 7 positions agree with TRBD2. The V gene's germline CDR1 is MNHEY and CDR2 SMNVEV (reference sequence). V lost 5 bases, J lost 7 bases, and 5 bases stayed unmatched. The CDR3 length is 13 residues.

The chain employs TRBV5-5 and TRBJ1-2; weak D call: TRBD1 (6 bases). Trimming shortened V by 6 bases and J by 4 bases, and 16 bases separated the two germline ends. Germline loops: CDR1 SGHKS, CDR2 YYEKEE (reference sequence). The CDR3 runs to 14 residues. The CDR3 coding sequence is TGTGCCAGCAAGGGGGACGGACCATTCTATGGCTACACCTTC. It specifies CASKGDGPFYGYTF.

The rearrangement joins TRBV30 to TRBJ2-7; 14 bases map to TRBD2. Germline V CDR1 and CDR2: GTSNPN, SVGIG (reference sequence). The junction had 5 bases not matched to a gene; V was cut back by 1 base and J by 0 bases. The CDR3 runs to 17 residues. The CDR3 spells CAWSGGLAGEFSYEQYF. CDR3 bases: TGTGCCTGGAGTGGGGGACTAGCGGGAGAGTTCTCCTACGAGCAGTACTTC.

This clone was detected only a few times. This sequence joins TRBV9 and TRBJ2-3; tentative D call: TRBD1 (7 bases). V was clipped by 3 bases and J by 2 bases, with 16 bases between them. The CDR3 is 16 amino acids. Germline CDR1 is SGDLS and CDR2 is YYNGEE. The CDR3 loop reads CASSGPGGGNTDTQYF. The CDR3 bases are TGTGCCAGCAGCGGCCCAGGGGGAGGAAACACAGATACGCAGTATTTT.

This sequence joins TRBV5-1 and TRBJ2-7; D is undetermined. V was pared by 1 base and J by 5 bases, with 13 bases between. CDR3 length equals 14 residues. Germline V gene data show CDR1 as SGHRS and CDR2 as YFSETQ. CDR3 region: CASSLRLPSHEQYF. The CDR3 region has the DNA TGCGCCAGCAGCTTGCGACTTCCCTCTCACGAGCAGTACTTC.

The genes are TRBV4-1 and TRBJ2-7, with 11 bases matching TRBD1. The J segment lost 5 bases and the V segment lost 0 bases, leaving 3 bases of the junction unmatched. Germline V gene lookup returns CDR1 MGHRA and CDR2 YSYEKL. This CDR3 has 15 amino acids. The CDR3 DNA reads TGCGCCAGCAGCCAAGAGGGACAGGGGGGCAACGAGCAGTACTTC. It encodes CASSQEGQGGNEQYF.

The V call is TRBV10-3, the J call TRBJ2-7; TRBD2 aligns across 9 bases. V lost 5 bases to trimming and J lost 0 bases; unmatched junction nucleotides: 8. In germline, CDR1 is ENHRY, CDR2 SYGVKD. This CDR3 has 16 amino acids. CDR3 sequence reads: CAISPKGTSLSYEQYF. CDR3 nucleotides: TGTGCCATCAGTCCGAAAGGGACTAGCCTCTCCTACGAGCAGTACTTC.